The 10 T cell receptor beta chains below come from one sample, sequenced in a study of control samples from healthy donors and cancer patients. Method: immunoSEQ multiplex PCR; TCRdb's copy keeps in-frame clones and lacks some. The sample includes 60,000 to 75,000 clones, around 80% of them seen just once. What was sequenced was blood. These receptors were collected from a man aged 55 to 70 in good health.

The chain links TRBV2 to TRBJ2-2; D assignment may be TRBD1 or TRBD2 (5 bases each). Trimming removed 6 bases from V and 5 bases from J, with 10 bases in between. There are 13 residues in the CDR3. CDR1 is SNHLY, CDR2 FYNNEI, per germline. Written as DNA, the CDR3 is TGTGCCAGCAGGGGGGAACGAACCGGGGAGCTGTTTTTT. Protein sequence: CASRGERTGELFF.

V usage is TRBV6-6 and J usage is TRBJ1-2; D is possibly TRBD1 (6 bases). V lost 4 bases, J lost 5 bases, and 8 bases lay in between. Looked up from germline, CDR1 is MNHNY and CDR2 is SVGAGI (reference sequence). This CDR3 is built from 12 residues. CDR3 residues: CASSWTEYGYTF. The DNA of the CDR3 is TGTGCCAGCAGTTGGACAGAGTATGGCTACACCTTC.

The chain is built from TRBV29-1 and TRBJ1-2, with TRBD1 matching 8 bases. Germline-derived CDR1 and CDR2 are SQVTM and ANQGSEA. The CDR3 is made up of 12 amino acids. The junction had 6 bases not matched to a gene; V was cut back by 6 bases and J by 6 bases. CDR3 nucleotide sequence: TGCAGCGTGCAAGGGACAGGCCATGGCTACACCTTC. Encoded protein: CSVQGTGHGYTF.

The V and J genes are TRBV24-1 and TRBJ2-2; D not certain. The CDR3 covers 15 residues. Germline loops: CDR1 KGHDR, CDR2 SFDVKD. V was cut by 5 bases and J by 1 base, with 10 bases left in between. The chain's CDR3 is CATSAGRVNTGELFF. As DNA, the CDR3 is TGTGCCACCAGTGCAGGAAGGGTGAACACCGGGGAGCTGTTTTTT.

This chain uses TRBV11-2 with TRBJ2-1; TRBD2 aligns across 7 bases. Germline loops: CDR1 SGHAT, CDR2 FQNNGV. V lost 2 bases and J lost 1; bases outside the gene matches: 8. The CDR3 loop spans 17 amino acids. CDR3 in DNA: TGTGCCAGCAGCTTAATGGGGCGGGAGCCGTCCTACAATGAGCAGTTCTTC. Translation: CASSLMGREPSYNEQFF. The full variable domain, completed using reference TRBV11-2 and TRBJ2-1, is EAGVAQSPRYKIIEKRQSVAFWCNPISGHATLYWYQQILGQGPKLLIQFQNNGVVDDSQLPKDRFSAERLKGVDSTLKIQPAKLEDSAVYLCASSLMGREPSYNEQFFGPGTRLTVL.

This chain connects TRBV5-6 to TRBJ2-1, with 8 bases identical to TRBD1. The germline V gene encodes CDR1 SGHDT and CDR2 YYEEEE. Losses at the gene ends were 7 bases for V and 9 bases for J; bases not matched to a gene: 12. CDR3 length: 14 amino acids. The CDR3 DNA follows: TGTGCCAGCGAATTCGACAGGGGAGTCGGTGAGCAGTTCTTC. Its translation is CASEFDRGVGEQFF.

V and J are TRBV19 and TRBJ2-1, with TRBD2 matching 12 bases. This CDR3 has 15 amino acids. J gave up 6 bases and V 6 bases, and 6 bases lay outside the gene matches. Germline V gene sequence: CDR1 LNHDA, CDR2 SQIVND (reference sequence). In nucleotides, the CDR3 is TGTGCCAGTAGCTTTTCTAGCGGGAGGGCCAATGAGCAGTTCTTC. Its translation: CASSFSSGRANEQFF.

The chain carries TRBV3-1 (or the pseudogene TRBV3-2) and TRBJ1-3; D perhaps matches TRBD1 (6 bases). Trimming stripped 5 bases from V and 1 base from J, with 9 bases between. CDR3 length equals 14 residues. The germline V gene has CDR1 LGHDT and CDR2 YNNKEL (reference sequence). The CDR3 nucleotides are TGTGCCAGCAGCAAGCAGGGGTCTGGAAACACCATATATTTT. As protein: CASSKQGSGNTIYF.

V and J are TRBV27 and TRBJ1-5; unclear D gene. V was pared by 4 bases and J by 6 bases, with 10 bases between. Germline CDR1 and CDR2: MNHEY and SMNVEV (reference sequence). The CDR3 is 13 residues long. CDR3 sequence reads: CASSSRPSQPQHF. DNA for the CDR3: TGTGCCAGCAGTTCTCGTCCGAGTCAGCCCCAGCATTTT.

The chain joins TRBV5-1 to TRBJ2-1; TRBD2 agrees at 14 bases. After removal of 5 bases from V and 1 base from J, the junction contained 11 bases not matched to a gene. The germline V gene encodes CDR1 SGHRS and CDR2 YFSETQ. The CDR3 has 19 amino acids. For the CDR3, the DNA is TGCGCCAGCAGTCCAACCGGGACTAGCGGGAGTCTTTCCTACAATGAGCAGTTCTTC. This sequence encodes CASSPTGTSGSLSYNEQFF.